A selection of T cell receptor beta chains follows, all from one sample in a study of blood T cell repertoires in COVID-19. Sequencing used immunoSEQ multiplex PCR; TCRdb keeps in-frame clones, though not all of them. The sample contains fewer than 500,000 clones, 80% to 90% of which appear only once. Material: PBMCs or T cells enriched from blood (not recorded which). These TCRs come from a man younger than 45 who had recovered from COVID-19. CDR3s include the opening cysteine and the closing phenylalanine or tryptophan. Fields, in order: V gene, D gene, clone size, J gene, CDR3 DNA, CDR3 protein. The D gene is left open where the match is weak. Clone size is stated in some rows and not others, as once, few, many or a class when expanded.

v_gene: TRBV7-9
d_gene: TRBD1
abundance: .
j_gene: TRBJ1-1
CDR3nt: TGTGCCAGCAGCTCCGGAGGGACAGACCACACTGAAGCTTTCTTT
CDR3aa: CASSSGGTDHTEAFF

v_gene: TRBV3-1/TRBV3-2
d_gene: TRBD2
abundance: once
j_gene: TRBJ2-5
CDR3nt: TGTGCCAGCAGCCCCCGAACCCTAGCGGGAGGTGAGACCCAGTACTTC
CDR3aa: CASSPRTLAGGETQYF

v_gene: TRBV27
d_gene: TRBD2
abundance: .
j_gene: TRBJ2-3
CDR3nt: TGTGCCAGCAGTTTTTGGTGGGCGGGACTAGCGGGAGCAGATACGCAGTATTTT
CDR3aa: CASSFWWAGLAGADTQYF

v_gene: TRBV2
d_gene: .
abundance: .
j_gene: TRBJ1-5
CDR3nt: TGTGCCAGCCTGGAGTTTGGCGGTCAGCCCCAGCATTTT
CDR3aa: CASLEFGGQPQHF

v_gene: TRBV6-6
d_gene: .
abundance: .
j_gene: TRBJ1-1
CDR3nt: TGTGCCAGCACCCGAACCAGGGGTGAAGCTTTCTTT
CDR3aa: CASTRTRGEAFF

v_gene: TRBV11-3
d_gene: .
abundance: .
j_gene: TRBJ1-3
CDR3nt: TGTGCCAGCAGCTTGTCCGACAGTCCCACCATATATTTT
CDR3aa: CASSLSDSPTIYF

v_gene: TRBV2
d_gene: .
abundance: once
j_gene: TRBJ1-1
CDR3nt: TGTGCCAGCAGTAGAGCAGGGGAACTACATCGGAACACTGAAGCTTTCTTT
CDR3aa: CASSRAGELHRNTEAFF

v_gene: TRBV27
d_gene: .
abundance: .
j_gene: TRBJ2-5
CDR3nt: TGTGCCAGCAGTTCGCCGAGGATGCATGGCGAGACCCAGTACTTC
CDR3aa: CASSSPRMHGETQYF

v_gene: TRBV28
d_gene: .
abundance: .
j_gene: TRBJ1-4
CDR3nt: TGTGCCAGCAGTCCCTACCGGGAACTGAATGAAAAACTGTTTTTT
CDR3aa: CASSPYRELNEKLFF

v_gene: TRBV3-1/TRBV3-2
d_gene: .
abundance: few
j_gene: TRBJ1-5
CDR3nt: TGTGCCAGCAGCCAAGACGTTCAACCCGGGGAACCCCAGCATTTT
CDR3aa: CASSQDVQPGEPQHF

v_gene: TRBV5-1
d_gene: .
abundance: once
j_gene: TRBJ1-1
CDR3nt: TGCGCCAGCAGCTTGGCGGTAATGAACACTGAAGCTTTCTTT
CDR3aa: CASSLAVMNTEAFF

v_gene: TRBV2
d_gene: TRBD1
abundance: .
j_gene: TRBJ2-2
CDR3nt: TGTGCCAGCAGCCGACAGGGGCGGAACACCGGGGAGCTGTTTTTT
CDR3aa: CASSRQGRNTGELFF

v_gene: TRBV5-6
d_gene: .
abundance: .
j_gene: TRBJ1-6
CDR3nt: TGTGCCAGTAGGAGGGGTTGGGAAAATTCACCCCTCCACTTT
CDR3aa: CASRRGWENSPLHF

v_gene: TRBV2
d_gene: TRBD1
abundance: .
j_gene: TRBJ1-4
CDR3nt: TGTGCCAGCAGTGTCGGGACAGGCGAAAAACTGTTTTTT
CDR3aa: CASSVGTGEKLFF

v_gene: TRBV27
d_gene: TRBD2
abundance: .
j_gene: TRBJ2-3
CDR3nt: TGTGCCAGCAGCCCCCCCCAACGGGGACTAGCCGGCACAGATACGCAGTATTTT
CDR3aa: CASSPPQRGLAGTDTQYF

v_gene: TRBV30
d_gene: .
abundance: .
j_gene: TRBJ1-6
CDR3nt: TGTGCCTGGGGGTCGCGGGATGATTCACCCCTCCACTTT
CDR3aa: CAWGSRDDSPLHF

v_gene: TRBV5-1
d_gene: TRBD1
abundance: .
j_gene: TRBJ2-5
CDR3nt: TGCGCCAGCAGCTTCACGAGGACAGGGTTGGAAGAGACCCAGTACTTC
CDR3aa: CASSFTRTGLEETQYF

v_gene: TRBV12-3/TRBV12-4
d_gene: .
abundance: .
j_gene: TRBJ2-3
CDR3nt: TGTGCCAGCAGTTTAGACCAACTTACGCAGTATTTT
CDR3aa: CASSLDQLTQYF

v_gene: TRBV11-2
d_gene: .
abundance: .
j_gene: TRBJ2-1
CDR3nt: TGTGCCAGCACCCTAGCCGGAGCTAGCTCCTACAATGAGCAGTTCTTC
CDR3aa: CASTLAGASSYNEQFF

v_gene: TRBV7-9
d_gene: .
abundance: .
j_gene: TRBJ2-7
CDR3nt: TGTGCCAGCAGCTTAGACGGGTTAAACTACGAGCAGTACTTC
CDR3aa: CASSLDGLNYEQYF

v_gene: TRBV28
d_gene: .
abundance: .
j_gene: TRBJ2-5
CDR3nt: TGTGCCAGCAGCGACGGGGGACTTACACAAGAGACCCAGTACTTC
CDR3aa: CASSDGGLTQETQYF

v_gene: TRBV11-3
d_gene: .
abundance: .
j_gene: TRBJ2-1
CDR3nt: TGTGCCAGCAGCATTGGTCAGTTGCCCAATGAGCAGTTCTTC
CDR3aa: CASSIGQLPNEQFF

v_gene: TRBV5-1
d_gene: .
abundance: .
j_gene: TRBJ2-7
CDR3nt: TGCGCCAGCAGCGTGTCGGCAGGATACGAGCAGTACTTC
CDR3aa: CASSVSAGYEQYF

v_gene: TRBV3-1/TRBV3-2
d_gene: .
abundance: .
j_gene: TRBJ2-7
CDR3nt: TGTGCCAGCAGCCTCTACCGGGACTCATACGAGCAGTACTTC
CDR3aa: CASSLYRDSYEQYF

v_gene: TRBV28
d_gene: TRBD1
abundance: .
j_gene: TRBJ1-4
CDR3nt: TGTGCCAGCAGTTTATCCCTCGACAGGGCTAATGAAAAACTGTTTTTT
CDR3aa: CASSLSLDRANEKLFF

v_gene: TRBV2
d_gene: TRBD2
abundance: .
j_gene: TRBJ2-3
CDR3nt: TGTGCCAGCAGGCCGGATACTAGCGGGAGCTTCGCAGATACGCAGTATTTT
CDR3aa: CASRPDTSGSFADTQYF

v_gene: TRBV4-1
d_gene: .
abundance: .
j_gene: TRBJ1-3
CDR3nt: TGCGCCAGCAGCCAATCTGTAGACTCTGGAAACACCATATATTTT
CDR3aa: CASSQSVDSGNTIYF

v_gene: TRBV5-1
d_gene: TRBD2
abundance: .
j_gene: TRBJ2-7
CDR3nt: TGCGCCAGCAGCTTGATGTCTAGCGGTCCCTACGAGCAGTACTTC
CDR3aa: CASSLMSSGPYEQYF

v_gene: TRBV18
d_gene: TRBD1
abundance: few
j_gene: TRBJ1-1
CDR3nt: TGTGCCAGCTCCGCCAGGACAGGGCGATGGTCTGAAGCTTTCTTT
CDR3aa: CASSARTGRWSEAFF

v_gene: TRBV5-4
d_gene: .
abundance: .
j_gene: TRBJ2-3
CDR3nt: TGTGCCAGCAGCTTGGACAGCTTAACAACCTTTAGCACAGATACGCAGTATTTT
CDR3aa: CASSLDSLTTFSTDTQYF

v_gene: TRBV28
d_gene: TRBD1
abundance: .
j_gene: TRBJ1-5
CDR3nt: TGTGCCACTTGGGGACAGGGTCGGGATCAGCCCCAGCATTTT
CDR3aa: CATWGQGRDQPQHF

v_gene: TRBV2
d_gene: .
abundance: .
j_gene: TRBJ1-1
CDR3nt: TGTGCCAGCAGAATGGGGCGGACGGGTGAAGCTTTCTTT
CDR3aa: CASRMGRTGEAFF

v_gene: TRBV18
d_gene: .
abundance: .
j_gene: TRBJ2-7
CDR3nt: TGTGCCAGCTCACCCCGCGACGAGCAGTACTTC
CDR3aa: CASSPRDEQYF

v_gene: TRBV27
d_gene: .
abundance: once
j_gene: TRBJ1-6
CDR3nt: TGTGCCAGCAGCCTAGAAGCGGGCAGGCATAATTCACCCCTCCACTTT
CDR3aa: CASSLEAGRHNSPLHF

v_gene: TRBV18
d_gene: .
abundance: .
j_gene: TRBJ2-5
CDR3nt: TGTGCCAGCTCCCCCGGGACTCCTAAAGAGACCCAGTACTTC
CDR3aa: CASSPGTPKETQYF

v_gene: TRBV2
d_gene: .
abundance: .
j_gene: TRBJ2-1
CDR3nt: TGTGCCAGCAGTGAACGGTTCTATGAGCAGTTCTTC
CDR3aa: CASSERFYEQFF

v_gene: TRBV3-1/TRBV3-2
d_gene: .
abundance: .
j_gene: TRBJ1-1
CDR3nt: TGTGCCAGCAGCCAAGTTGGGCAGTCTGAAGCTTTCTTT
CDR3aa: CASSQVGQSEAFF

v_gene: TRBV7-2
d_gene: TRBD2
abundance: .
j_gene: TRBJ2-5
CDR3nt: TGTGCCAGCAGCTTACGCGGGAGTGTCAGAGAGACCCAGTACTTC
CDR3aa: CASSLRGSVRETQYF

v_gene: TRBV3-1/TRBV3-2
d_gene: .
abundance: .
j_gene: TRBJ1-2
CDR3nt: TGTGCCAGCAGCCAAGAGGGGGGGTCCTATGGCTACACCTTC
CDR3aa: CASSQEGGSYGYTF

v_gene: TRBV2
d_gene: TRBD2
abundance: once
j_gene: TRBJ2-3
CDR3nt: TGTGCCAGGACGGGACTAGCGGGAGTCACAGATACGCAGTATTTT
CDR3aa: CARTGLAGVTDTQYF

v_gene: TRBV3-1/TRBV3-2
d_gene: TRBD2
abundance: once
j_gene: TRBJ2-5
CDR3nt: TGTGCCAGCAGCCAAGTGCCGGGGGGGGAGACCCAGTACTTC
CDR3aa: CASSQVPGGETQYF

v_gene: TRBV24-1
d_gene: .
abundance: .
j_gene: TRBJ1-5
CDR3nt: TGTGCCACCAGTGATCCAACAGGGAATCAGCCCCAGCATTTT
CDR3aa: CATSDPTGNQPQHF

v_gene: TRBV11-2
d_gene: TRBD2
abundance: .
j_gene: TRBJ2-7
CDR3nt: TGTGCCAGCTCCCTAGCGGGAGGGCCCTACGAGCAGTACTTC
CDR3aa: CASSLAGGPYEQYF

v_gene: TRBV30
d_gene: .
abundance: .
j_gene: TRBJ2-5
CDR3nt: TGTGCCTGGAGAAGAAGCGGACCCCAAGAGACCCAGTACTTC
CDR3aa: CAWRRSGPQETQYF

v_gene: TRBV7-6
d_gene: TRBD1
abundance: few
j_gene: TRBJ1-1
CDR3nt: TGTGCCAGCAGCCTCCACCAGACAGGGATGAACACTGAAGCTTTCTTT
CDR3aa: CASSLHQTGMNTEAFF

v_gene: TRBV12-5
d_gene: TRBD1
abundance: .
j_gene: TRBJ2-7
CDR3nt: TGTGCTAGTGGTTTGGACACCGGGACAGGTAACGAGCAGTACTTC
CDR3aa: CASGLDTGTGNEQYF

v_gene: TRBV28
d_gene: .
abundance: .
j_gene: TRBJ1-2
CDR3nt: TGTGCCAGCAGTCTTTTGACAGGAGGTTATGGCTACACCTTC
CDR3aa: CASSLLTGGYGYTF

v_gene: TRBV13
d_gene: TRBD1
abundance: .
j_gene: TRBJ1-2
CDR3nt: TGTGCCAGCAGCTCCGACAGGGGGAGCTACACCTTC
CDR3aa: CASSSDRGSYTF

v_gene: TRBV29-1
d_gene: TRBD1
abundance: .
j_gene: TRBJ1-5
CDR3nt: TGCAGCGTTGAACAGGGGGCAGGGCAGCCCCAGCATTTT
CDR3aa: CSVEQGAGQPQHF

v_gene: TRBV28
d_gene: .
abundance: .
j_gene: TRBJ1-1
CDR3nt: TGTGCCAGCAGTTTTGGCCAAAACACTGAAGCTTTCTTT
CDR3aa: CASSFGQNTEAFF

v_gene: TRBV28
d_gene: .
abundance: once
j_gene: TRBJ1-2
CDR3nt: TGTGCCAGCAGTTTATTAGGGGACATTTTGTATGGCTACACCTTC
CDR3aa: CASSLLGDILYGYTF

v_gene: TRBV19
d_gene: .
abundance: .
j_gene: TRBJ2-5
CDR3nt: TGTGCCAGTAGCACATACCAGGGTACAGAGACCCAGTACTTC
CDR3aa: CASSTYQGTETQYF